The present entry profiles one T cell receptor (beta chain) with its context. Its target antigen remains unknown. No per-base quality is available; no much larger clone lies one base away. Ficoll-Paque density gradient centrifugation was the method used to isolate PBMCs. This entry belongs to a study of T-cell memory formation after mild COVID-19 (TCRdb year 2021). Regarding the study in general: Most TCR sequence clusters were specific to one of the two donors. T-cell clones expanding and contracting after mild COVID-19 in a couple of donors were tracked by longitudinal TCRalpha and TCRbeta repertoire sequencing. The cohort was made up of two young adult volunteers, one female and one male, who were previously healthy. Paper-wide results and their limitations: Clones contracting from day 15 to 85 had balanced CD4/CD8 phenotypes, while a second wave expanding from day 15 to 37 was biased towards CD4+. Contracting CD4+ clones appeared mostly in the CM and EM memory subsets, whereas CD8+ clones were enriched in EMRA. Only a couple of mild cases were covered by the study, and larger cohorts that include severe cases with pre-infection samples were considered necessary. SARS-CoV-2 specificity was not confirmed for the second-wave clones peaking on day 37. The detection of some responding clones in pre-infection memory suggests that pre-existing cross-reactive memory T cells joined the SARS-CoV-2 response.

Sequencing relied on an Illumina NovaSeq 6000. Using 5'RACE with constant-segment primers, TCRalpha and TCRbeta cDNA libraries were constructed, with sample barcodes and unique molecular identifiers added in the process. RNA was extracted from every sample with Trizol reagent. Library amplification was performed in two PCR steps, and a second sample barcode and Illumina TruSeq adapters were introduced in the second step. Sequencing of libraries was performed on an Illumina NovaSeq with 2 x 150 bp paired-end reads. For the original study's pipeline: With migec v1.2.7, reads were demultiplexed and then collapsed into UMI-guided consensus sequences. Using mixcr v2.1.11, the UMI consensuses were aligned to TRA and TRB V and J templates and assembled into clonotypes. Clonotypes were classified as expanded or contracted when called significant by both edgeR and NoisET, with noise models trained on biological replicates. For edgeR calls, a false discovery rate-adjusted p below 0.01 and a log2 fold-change threshold of 1 were applied. As an exploratory analysis of dynamics, max-normalized trajectories of the 1000 most abundant clonotypes were examined with PCA combined with hierarchical clustering. Separately sequenced CD4+ and CD8+ repertoires were used to assign the CD4 or CD8 phenotype of responding clones. Through fastp at Q25 and MiXCR, TCRdb rebuilt clones from the public reads, retaining in-frame beta chains. CDR3 protein sequences are deduplicated, and each keeps its most common genes and DNA. The V and J calls, along with clone size, are taken from TCRdb and not from the paper's own processing. The sample has 250,000 to 300,000 distinct CDR3 sequences on record, 16% of them singletons. In total, the top ten clones hold roughly 23% of the sample.

This clonotype was obtained from a man aged 18 to 29 who had mild COVID-19 (a few samples of this study predate the infection). The sample titles of this study are shuffled in the database, so cell type and time point are left out; the donor was told from shared clones. Sequencing used PBMCs or a T cell subset sorted from them (not recorded which).

For the CDR3, the sequence is CASSEALLGLAVEQFF. The DNA sequence is given as TGTGCCAGCAGTGAAGCGCTTCTGGGACTAGCGGTTGAGCAGTTCTTC. The rearrangement combines TRBV2 with TRBJ2-1, with 11 junctional bases fitting TRBD2. V is trimmed back by 0 bases and J by 9 bases, and the junction contains 7 bases that no gene match accounts for. The CDR3 starts with the cysteine, ends with the phenylalanine, and has 16 residues. Just the 48-base CDR3 DNA is kept, in frame starting at base 1. The germline V gene supplies CDR1 SNHLY and CDR2 FYNNEI.